Each of the 32 T cell receptor beta chains below was sequenced from the same sample in a study of identical twins (dated by TCRdb to the mid-2010s). Library preparation was by 5' RACE. TCRdb names Illumina HiSeq 2000 as the instrument used. In-frame beta chains were kept once TCRdb had trimmed the public reads at Q25 with fastp and called clones with MiXCR. Every CDR3 protein is listed once, alongside the most common genes and DNA of its rows. The sample contains roughly 490,000 distinct CDR3 sequences, 14% of them found a single time. In total, the top ten clones hold approximately 0.98% of the sample. The sample was also linked to a second study, of yellow fever vaccine responses in identical twins.

Sequencing was done on a sample of CD4+ T cells sorted from blood. These receptors were collected from a woman aged 18-29 years in good health.

This clonotype was detected only a few times. The chain couples TRBV6-1 to TRBJ2-1; D not resolved. V was clipped by 5 bases and J by 14 bases, with 22 bases between them. The CDR3 is 14 residues long. Germline lookup yields CDR1 MNHNS and CDR2 SASEGT. In DNA, the CDR3 is TGTGCCAGCAGTCCATCGGACCAGACCCCGGCGAAGTTCTTC. This translates into CASSPSDQTPAKFF.

This clonotype came up a few times. The rearrangement links TRBV20-1 to TRBJ2-7; 10 nucleotides align to TRBD2. V lost 2 bases and J lost 3; bases outside the gene matches: 4. Germline values: CDR1 DFQATT, CDR2 SNEGSKA (reference sequence). The length of the CDR3 is 14 residues. The CDR3 nucleotides are TGCAGTGCTAGATCTAGCGGGAGAATCTACGAGCAGTACTTC. Protein: CSARSSGRIYEQYF.

The chain is built from TRBV10-3 and TRBJ2-7, with 9 bases lining up with TRBD1. V was pared by 8 bases and J by 4 bases, with 18 bases of the junction left unmatched. The CDR3 consists of 17 residues. Germline V CDR1 and CDR2: ENHRY, SYGVKD. DNA for the CDR3: TGTGCCATCGCACGACAGGGGGGAGCTAGCGGATCATACGAGCAGTACTTC. Translation: CAIARQGGASGSYEQYF.

This clonotype was seen a few times. V usage is TRBV2 and J usage is TRBJ1-5; D unclear. The CDR3 runs to 16 residues. V was trimmed by 3 bases and J by 0 bases, leaving 12 bases between them. Per the germline V gene, CDR1 is SNHLY and CDR2 is FYNNEI. The CDR3, as DNA: TGTGCCAGCAGTGATCTTGTACCGGTTAGCAATCAGCCCCAGCATTTT. Encoded protein: CASSDLVPVSNQPQHF.

The chain has TRBV10-3 and TRBJ1-6, with D perhaps TRBD1 (5 bases). V gave up 2 bases and J gave up 6 bases, with 8 bases separating them. The CDR3 is made up of 14 amino acids. Germline CDR1 ENHRY, CDR2 SYGVKD. CDR3 bases: TGTGCCATCAGTGAGGAGGGGAGTAATTCACCCCTCCACTTT. Translation gives CAISEEGSNSPLHF.

The CDR3 loop reads CATSRDFRGRAAADTQYF. The DNA of the CDR3 is TGTGCCACCAGCAGAGATTTCCGCGGGAGGGCCGCGGCAGATACGCAGTATTTT. V gene TRBV15 combines with J gene TRBJ2-3, with 9 bases fitting TRBD2. The CDR3 has 18 residues. Germline CDR1 is LNHNV and CDR2 is YYDKDF (reference sequence). J was trimmed by 4 bases and V by 0 bases; bases with no gene match: 11.

The gene calls are TRBV10-3 and TRBJ2-3; TRBD1 matches at 10 bases. This CDR3 comprises 16 residues. V trimming: 3 bases; J trimming: 5 bases; junction bases outside the gene matches: 8. Germline V gene sequence: CDR1 ENHRY, CDR2 SYGVKD. The CDR3 region is CAISEWTGGNLDTQYF. The CDR3 DNA reads as TGTGCCATCAGTGAATGGACAGGGGGTAATTTAGATACGCAGTATTTT.

J is TRBJ2-7 and V is TRBV11-2, with no clear D. V lost 1 base and J 2 bases, leaving 12 bases between the germline ends. The length of the CDR3 is 15 residues. Germline V gene sequence: CDR1 SGHAT, CDR2 FQNNGV. CDR3 residues: CASSLASGSTYEQYF. CDR3 sequence (DNA): TGTGCCAGCAGCTTAGCGTCTGGGTCCACCTACGAGCAGTACTTC.

V gene TRBV2 combines with J gene TRBJ2-2; D gene uncertain. V was shortened by 6 bases and J by 1 base, with 9 bases between the two germline ends. The CDR3 covers 14 residues. CDR1 and CDR2 from the germline V gene are SNHLY and FYNNEI. CDR3 DNA: TGTGCCAGCAGCGACCAACAGAACACCGGGGAGCTGTTTTTT. Its protein product is CASSDQQNTGELFF.

The chain couples TRBV7-2 to TRBJ2-5, with TRBD2 identical over 9 bases. J was trimmed by 4 bases and V by 1 base; bases with no gene match: 13. This CDR3 has 18 amino acids. Germline-derived CDR1 and CDR2 are SGHTA and FQGNSA. In nucleotides, the CDR3 is TGTGCCAGCAGCTTAGGGCTAGCGGGGACAAAGATACGAGAGACCCAGTACTTC. It yields the protein CASSLGLAGTKIRETQYF. Supplemented by reference TRBV7-2 and TRBJ2-5, the full variable domain reads GAGVSQSPSNKVTEKGKDVELRCDPISGHTALYWYRQSLGQGLEFLIYFQGNSAPDKSGLPSDRFSAERTGGSVSTLTIQRTQQEDSAVYLCASSLGLAGTKIRETQYFGPGTRLLVL.

This clonotype was observed a handful of times. The chain has TRBV29-1 and TRBJ2-3; D is perhaps TRBD2 (5 bases). This CDR3 region has 14 residues. V lost 6 bases and J 1 base, leaving 14 bases between the germline ends. The germline V gene has CDR1 SQVTM and CDR2 ANQGSEA. CDR3 bases: TGCAGCGTGACACATGACTACCGCACAGATACGCAGTATTTT. This gives the protein CSVTHDYRTDTQYF.

V usage is TRBV6-5 and J usage is TRBJ2-1, with a tentative D call TRBD1 (6 bases). There are 15 residues in the CDR3. The germline gives CDR1 MNHEY, CDR2 SVGAGI. Trimming removed 0 bases from V and 7 bases from J, with 13 bases in between. The DNA for the CDR3 is TGTGCCAGCAGTTACTCCTTTCAGGGGAAGAATGAGCAGTTCTTC. Encoded protein: CASSYSFQGKNEQFF.

The gene calls are TRBV29-1 and TRBJ1-1; a possible D gene is TRBD1 (6 bases). The V end lost 7 bases, the J end lost 5 bases, and 17 bases lay between the germline ends. The CDR3 runs 13 residues. Germline V lookup: CDR1 SQVTM, CDR2 ANQGSEA. In DNA, the CDR3 is TGCAGCGCGGCGGGGTGGGGGCAGACTGAAGCTTTCTTT. Its protein is CSAAGWGQTEAFF.

The V call is TRBV21-1, the J call TRBJ2-1; the table assigns TRBD2, which was not confirmed against the DNA. TRBV21-1 counts as a pseudogene. The CDR3 is 14 amino acids. CDR3 sequence: CASGRGEWRNEQFF. The CDR3 coding sequence is TGTGCCAGCGGCCGGGGGGAGTGGCGGAATGAGCAGTTCTTC.

This clonotype came up a few times. The chain has TRBV5-8 and TRBJ1-1; 9 bases agree with TRBD1. The CDR3 is 16 amino acids. Germline V gene sequence: CDR1 SGHTS, CDR2 YDEGEE. Trimming removed 1 base from V and 1 base from J; junction bases left unmatched: 5. This CDR3 reads CASSLRTGVGNTEAFF. In nucleotides, the CDR3 is TGTGCCAGCAGCTTGAGGACAGGGGTTGGGAACACTGAAGCTTTCTTT.

V gene TRBV7-2 combines with J gene TRBJ2-1; 7 nucleotides align to TRBD2. Germline V gene lookup returns CDR1 SGHTA and CDR2 FQGNSA. V lost 4 bases to trimming and J lost 0 bases; unmatched junction nucleotides: 3. This CDR3 region has 15 residues. CDR3: CASSSGTTSYNEQFF. CDR3 bases: TGTGCCAGCAGCTCCGGGACTACCTCCTACAATGAGCAGTTCTTC.

This clonotype was detected a few times. The chain carries TRBV5-6 and TRBJ2-1; D may be TRBD1 or TRBD2 (5 bases each). The CDR3 extends over 16 amino acids. Germline loops: CDR1 SGHDT, CDR2 YYEEEE. V was cut by 0 bases and J by 10 bases, with 20 bases left in between. The CDR3 DNA is TGTGCCAGCAGCTTGGTGAACCGGGGCGCTGGGCTCGAGCAGTTCTTC. Its translation: CASSLVNRGAGLEQFF. Based on the CDR3 plus reference TRBV5-6 and TRBJ2-1, the full variable domain is DAGVTQSPTHLIKTRGQQVTLRCSPKSGHDTVSWYQQALGQGPQFIFQYYEEEERQRGNFPDRFSGHQFPNYSSELNVNALLLGDSALYLCASSLVNRGAGLEQFFGPGTRLTVL.

V usage is TRBV3-1 and J usage is TRBJ2-2; D unclear. Germline loops: CDR1 LGHDT, CDR2 YNNKEL (reference sequence). V gave up 6 bases and J gave up 4 bases, with 9 bases separating them. The CDR3 runs to 13 residues. The CDR3 region has the DNA TGTGCCAGCAGGTCACGTAGCACCGGGGAGCTGTTTTTT. Its translation is CASRSRSTGELFF.

This clonotype occurred many times. The chain links TRBV7-2 to TRBJ2-3; TRBD1 might be the D (6 bases). The CDR3 totals 16 residues. Germline-derived CDR1 and CDR2 are SGHTA and FQGNSA. The V end was cut by 1 base, the J end by 0 bases, with 11 bases between. The CDR3 loop reads CASSLEIGQSTDTQYF. The DNA for the CDR3 is TGTGCCAGCAGCTTAGAAATAGGACAGAGCACAGATACGCAGTATTTT.

In this sample, this clonotype turned up a few times. The CDR3 reads CAWSVEETQYF. The CDR3 region has the DNA TGTGCCTGGAGTGTTGAAGAGACCCAGTACTTC. The chain joins TRBV30 to TRBJ2-5; D gene uncertain. The CDR3 has 11 residues. V dropped 0 bases and J dropped 3 bases, with 2 bases sitting between them. Germline V gene sequence: CDR1 GTSNPN, CDR2 SVGIG (reference sequence).

The table lists this clonotype with a few counts. The V and J genes are TRBV20-1 and TRBJ2-7; D ambiguous. This CDR3 spans 13 amino acids. Per the germline V gene, CDR1 is DFQATT and CDR2 is SNEGSKA (reference sequence). V was trimmed by 1 base and J by 6 bases, leaving 13 bases between them. Here the CDR3 DNA reads TGCAGTGCTAGAGGGGTTAAGGACGCCGAGCAGTACTTC. Residues: CSARGVKDAEQYF.

In this sample, this clonotype turned up a few times. V and J are TRBV11-1 and TRBJ2-3; 14 positions agree with TRBD2. With 0 bases clipped from V and 2 bases from J, the junction kept 13 bases outside the gene matches. Per the germline V gene, CDR1 is SGHAT and CDR2 is FQDESV (reference sequence). The CDR3 contains 21 residues. CDR3 amino acids: CASSLANRLAGGLSTTDTQYF. The CDR3 DNA reads TGTGCCAGCAGCTTAGCGAACCGACTAGCGGGAGGGCTGAGTACCACAGATACGCAGTATTTT.

The chain is built from TRBV7-2 and TRBJ2-7; D is undetermined. The V end lost 4 bases, the J end lost 7 bases, and 14 bases lay between the germline ends. Germline lookup yields CDR1 SGHTA and CDR2 FQGNSA. CDR3 length equals 13 residues. The CDR3 here is CASSSSILGEQYF. DNA of the CDR3: TGTGCCAGCAGCTCCAGCATACTGGGGGAGCAGTACTTC.

CDR3 in amino acids: CASRSTGPYEQYF. The CDR3 DNA reads TGTGCCAGCAGGTCGACGGGTCCCTACGAGCAGTACTTC. The chain combines TRBV6-2 or TRBV6-3 with TRBJ2-7, with D uncertain. Trimming took off 6 bases at V and 2 bases at J, with 11 bases between the two ends. CDR3 length equals 13 residues. Germline CDR1 reads MNHEY; CDR2 reads SVGEGT.

This clonotype was observed a handful of times. The chain couples TRBV6-1 to TRBJ2-1, with 9 bases identical to TRBD2. This CDR3 region has 16 residues. CDR1 and CDR2 from the germline V gene are MNHNS and SASEGT. Trimming removed 5 bases from V and 10 bases from J; junction bases left unmatched: 15. The CDR3 sequence: CASSLNLSGRIGEQFF. The DNA for the CDR3 is TGTGCCAGCAGTCTGAACCTCAGCGGGAGGATTGGGGAGCAGTTCTTC.

This chain uses TRBV4-3 with TRBJ2-7; 9 positions match TRBD2. Germline assignment: CDR1 LGHNA and CDR2 YSLEER. The CDR3 length is 18 residues. With 0 bases clipped from V and 0 bases from J, the junction kept 9 bases outside the gene matches. Written as DNA, the CDR3 is TGCGCCAGCAGCCAAGAGTTTCTAGCGGGACTAAGCTCCTACGAGCAGTACTTC. It is translated as CASSQEFLAGLSSYEQYF.

Comments on this clonotype: A junction boundary mismatches the germline segment, possibly from a read error. This chain joins TRBV6-5 and TRBJ2-7, with 9 positions matching TRBD2. CDR1 and CDR2 (germline): MNHEY, SVGAGI. This CDR3 has 15 amino acids. Here the CDR3 reads CASSYQPTLTSGWVF. CDR3 coding DNA: TGTGCCAGCAGTTACCAACCCACCCTTACTAGCGGGTGGGTCTTC.

This clonotype showed up just a few times. The J gene is TRBJ1-1, the V gene TRBV28, with 7 positions matching TRBD1. The CDR3 spans 14 residues. Unmatched junction bases numbered 10, after V lost 7 bases and J lost 5 bases. Germline V lookup: CDR1 MDHEN, CDR2 SYDVKM. CDR3 in amino acids: CASNPGTVRTEAFF. The CDR3 DNA reads TGTGCCAGCAACCCCGGGACAGTGCGGACTGAAGCTTTCTTT.

The CDR3 here is CASSLERGLNTGELFF. CDR3 in DNA: TGTGCCAGCAGCTTAGAGAGGGGATTAAACACCGGGGAGCTGTTTTTT. The chain couples TRBV11-2 to TRBJ2-2, with D perhaps matching TRBD1 or TRBD2 (5 bases each). Trimming pared 0 bases from V and 2 bases from J, leaving 10 bases between. This CDR3 region has 16 residues. Germline values: CDR1 SGHAT, CDR2 FQNNGV. Full variable domain (missing parts from reference TRBV11-2 and TRBJ2-2): EAGVAQSPRYKIIEKRQSVAFWCNPISGHATLYWYQQILGQGPKLLIQFQNNGVVDDSQLPKDRFSAERLKGVDSTLKIQPAKLEDSAVYLCASSLERGLNTGELFFGEGSRLTVL.

This chain links TRBV20-1 with TRBJ2-3, with 7 bases fitting TRBD2. After removal of 5 bases from V and 3 bases from J, the junction contained 5 bases not matched to a gene. Germline V gene data show CDR1 as DFQATT and CDR2 as SNEGSKA (reference sequence). The CDR3 totals 13 residues. CDR3 sequence: CSADRAGTDTQYF. CDR3 nucleotides: TGCAGTGCTGACCGAGCGGGGACAGATACGCAGTATTTT.

The V gene is TRBV7-8, the J gene TRBJ1-1, with D possibly being TRBD1 (5 bases). V lost 5 bases to trimming and J lost 1 base, with 11 bases between them. Germline V gene data show CDR1 as SGHVS and CDR2 as FQNEAQ. CDR3 length: 14 residues. The CDR3 here is CASSPRQWNTEAFF. Here the CDR3 DNA reads TGTGCCAGCAGCCCTCGACAGTGGAACACTGAAGCTTTCTTT.

There are many counts of this clonotype. V usage is TRBV7-2 and J usage is TRBJ2-1, with D uncertain. The CDR3 totals 12 residues. Germline lookup yields CDR1 SGHTA and CDR2 FQGNSA. Trimming took 5 bases from V and 6 from J, leaving 8 bases between them. The CDR3 spells CASSKERNEQFF. The CDR3 DNA reads as TGTGCCAGCAGCAAGGAGCGCAATGAGCAGTTCTTC.